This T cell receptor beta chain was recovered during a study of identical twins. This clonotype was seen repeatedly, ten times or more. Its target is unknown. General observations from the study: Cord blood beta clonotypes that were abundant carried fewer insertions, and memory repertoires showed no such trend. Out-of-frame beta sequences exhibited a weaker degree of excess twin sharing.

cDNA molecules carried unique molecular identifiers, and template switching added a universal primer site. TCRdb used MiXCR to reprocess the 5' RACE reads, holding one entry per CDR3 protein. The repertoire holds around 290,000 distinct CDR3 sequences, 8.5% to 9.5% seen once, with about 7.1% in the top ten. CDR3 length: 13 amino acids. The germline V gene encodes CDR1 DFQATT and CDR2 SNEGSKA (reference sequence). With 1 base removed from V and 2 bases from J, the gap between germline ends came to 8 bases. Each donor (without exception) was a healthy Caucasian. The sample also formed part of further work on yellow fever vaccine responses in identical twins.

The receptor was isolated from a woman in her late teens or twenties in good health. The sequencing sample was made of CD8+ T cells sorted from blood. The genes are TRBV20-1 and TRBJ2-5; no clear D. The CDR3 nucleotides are TGCAGTGCTAGAGTGTCGGCTCAAGAGACCCAGTACTTC. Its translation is CSARVSAQETQYF.